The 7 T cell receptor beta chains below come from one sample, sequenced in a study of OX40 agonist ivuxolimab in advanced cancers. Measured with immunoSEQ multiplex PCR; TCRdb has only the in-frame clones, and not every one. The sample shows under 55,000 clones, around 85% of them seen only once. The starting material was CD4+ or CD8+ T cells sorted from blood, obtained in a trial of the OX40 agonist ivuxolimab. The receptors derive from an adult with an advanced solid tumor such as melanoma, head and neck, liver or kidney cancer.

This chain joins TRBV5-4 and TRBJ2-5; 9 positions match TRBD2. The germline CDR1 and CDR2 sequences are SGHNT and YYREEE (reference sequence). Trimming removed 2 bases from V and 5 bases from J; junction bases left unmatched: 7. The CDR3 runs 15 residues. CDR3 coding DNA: TGTGCCAGCAGCTTCTCCTCCGGACTAGCGGAGACCCAGTACTTC. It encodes CASSFSSGLAETQYF.

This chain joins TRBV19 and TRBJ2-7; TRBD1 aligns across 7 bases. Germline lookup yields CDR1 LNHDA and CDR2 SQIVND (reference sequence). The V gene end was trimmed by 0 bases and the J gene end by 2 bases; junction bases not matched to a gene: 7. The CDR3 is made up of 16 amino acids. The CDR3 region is CASSIDYGDRAYEQYF. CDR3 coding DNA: TGTGCCAGTAGTATAGATTATGGGGACAGAGCCTACGAGCAGTACTTC.

This CDR3 is CAARSSGETGGETQYF. In DNA form, the CDR3 reads TGTGCCGCCCGAAGTAGCGGGGAAACGGGTGGAGAGACCCAGTACTTC. The chain is built from TRBV21-1 and TRBJ2-5; the D call in the table, TRBD2, was not verified against the DNA. TRBV21-1 counts as a pseudogene. This CDR3 contains 16 residues.

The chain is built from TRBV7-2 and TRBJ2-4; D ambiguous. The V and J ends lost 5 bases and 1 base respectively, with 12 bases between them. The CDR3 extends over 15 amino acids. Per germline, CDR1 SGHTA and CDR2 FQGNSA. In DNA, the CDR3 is TGTGCCAGCAGCCCGGACCCCGGGGCCAAAAACATTCAGTACTTC. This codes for CASSPDPGAKNIQYF. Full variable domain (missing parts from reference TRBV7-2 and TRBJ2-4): GAGVSQSPSNKVTEKGKDVELRCDPISGHTALYWYRQSLGQGLEFLIYFQGNSAPDKSGLPSDRFSAERTGGSVSTLTIQRTQQEDSAVYLCASSPDPGAKNIQYFGAGTRLSVL.

DNA of the CDR3: TGTGCCAGCAGCGTAGGACACGCCAGTGAAAAACTGTTTTTT. Its protein product is CASSVGHASEKLFF. The chain joins TRBV9 to TRBJ1-4, with D hard to call. The CDR3 has 14 amino acids. V shed 0 bases and J shed 7 bases, with 10 bases lying between them. Germline assignment: CDR1 SGDLS and CDR2 YYNGEE.

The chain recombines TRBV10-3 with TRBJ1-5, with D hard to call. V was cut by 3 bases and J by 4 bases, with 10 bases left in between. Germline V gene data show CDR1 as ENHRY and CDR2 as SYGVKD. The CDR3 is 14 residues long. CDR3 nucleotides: TGTGCCATCAGTGAAACCAGTTCAAATCAGCCCCAGCATTTT. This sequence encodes CAISETSSNQPQHF.

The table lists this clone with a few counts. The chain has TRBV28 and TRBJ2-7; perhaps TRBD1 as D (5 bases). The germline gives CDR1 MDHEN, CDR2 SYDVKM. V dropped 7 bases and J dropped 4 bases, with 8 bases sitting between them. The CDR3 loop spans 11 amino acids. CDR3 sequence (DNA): TGTGCCAGCAATCAGGGTTACGAGCAGTACTTC. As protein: CASNQGYEQYF.